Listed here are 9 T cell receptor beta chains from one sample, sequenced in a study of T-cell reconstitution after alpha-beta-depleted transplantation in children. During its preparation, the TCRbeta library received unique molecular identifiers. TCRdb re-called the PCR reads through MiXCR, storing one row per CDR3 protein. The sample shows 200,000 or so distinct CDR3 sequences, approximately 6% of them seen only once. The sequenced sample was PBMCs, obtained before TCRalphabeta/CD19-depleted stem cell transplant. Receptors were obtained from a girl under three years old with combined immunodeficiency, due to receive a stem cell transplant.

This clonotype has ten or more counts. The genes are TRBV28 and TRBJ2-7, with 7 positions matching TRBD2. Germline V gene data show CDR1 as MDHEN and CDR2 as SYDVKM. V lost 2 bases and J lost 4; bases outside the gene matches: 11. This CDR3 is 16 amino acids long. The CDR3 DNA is TGTGCCAGCAGTTTACCTCTAGCGGAGCCCTCTTACGAGCAGTACTTC. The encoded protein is CASSLPLAEPSYEQYF.

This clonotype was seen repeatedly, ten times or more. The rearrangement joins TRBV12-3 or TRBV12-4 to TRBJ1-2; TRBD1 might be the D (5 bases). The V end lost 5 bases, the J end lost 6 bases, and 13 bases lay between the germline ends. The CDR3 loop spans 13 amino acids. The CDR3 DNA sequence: TGTGCCAGCAGTCCAACTACAGGCGATGGCTACACCTTC. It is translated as CASSPTTGDGYTF.

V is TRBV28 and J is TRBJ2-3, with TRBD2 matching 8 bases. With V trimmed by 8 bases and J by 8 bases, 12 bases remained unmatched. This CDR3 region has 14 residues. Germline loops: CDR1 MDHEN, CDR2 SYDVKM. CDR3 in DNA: TGTGCCAGCCATGAAATCGGAGCGGGAGCTACGCAGTATTTT. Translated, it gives CASHEIGAGATQYF.

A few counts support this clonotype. In nucleotides, the CDR3 is TGTGCCAGCAGCTTAGCGCGTGGGAGGGGGACAGGGGGCTACAATGAGCAGTTCTTC. Its protein product is CASSLARGRGTGGYNEQFF. J is TRBJ2-1 and V is TRBV7-6; 11 nucleotides line up with TRBD1. Germline trimming cut 0 bases from V and 3 bases from J; bases unmatched to any gene: 10. The CDR3 covers 19 residues. Germline CDR1 is SGHVS and CDR2 is FNYEAQ. Using reference TRBV7-6 and TRBJ2-1 for the parts outside the CDR3, the full variable domain is GAGVSQSPRYKVTKRGQDVALRCDPISGHVSLYWYRQALGQGPEFLTYFNYEAQQDKSGLPNDRFSAERPEGSISTLTIQRTEQRDSAMYRCASSLARGRGTGGYNEQFFGPGTRLTVL.

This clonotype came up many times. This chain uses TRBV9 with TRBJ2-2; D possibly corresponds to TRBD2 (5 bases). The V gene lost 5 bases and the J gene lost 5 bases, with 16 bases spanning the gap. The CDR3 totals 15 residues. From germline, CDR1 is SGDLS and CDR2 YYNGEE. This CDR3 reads CASSTLLGGTGELFF. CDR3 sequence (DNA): TGTGCCAGCAGTACCCTACTAGGAGGTACCGGGGAGCTGTTTTTT.

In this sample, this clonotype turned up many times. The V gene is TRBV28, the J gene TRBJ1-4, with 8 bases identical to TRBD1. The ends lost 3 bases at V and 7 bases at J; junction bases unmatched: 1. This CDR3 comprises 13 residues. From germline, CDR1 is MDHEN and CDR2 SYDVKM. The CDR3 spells CASSFGQGEKLFF. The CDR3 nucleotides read TGTGCCAGCAGTTTTGGACAGGGTGAAAAACTGTTTTTT. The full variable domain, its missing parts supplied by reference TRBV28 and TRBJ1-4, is DVKVTQSSRYLVKRTGEKVFLECVQDMDHENMFWYRQDPGLGLRLIYFSYDVKMKEKGDIPEGYSVSREKKERFSLILESASTNQTSMYLCASSFGQGEKLFFGSGTQLSVL.

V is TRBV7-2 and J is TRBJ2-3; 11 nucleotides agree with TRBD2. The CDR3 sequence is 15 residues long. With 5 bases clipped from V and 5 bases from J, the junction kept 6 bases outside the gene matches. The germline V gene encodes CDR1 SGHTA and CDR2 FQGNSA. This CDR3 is CASSLTSGSLDTQYF. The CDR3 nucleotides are TGTGCCAGCAGCCTCACTAGCGGGAGTTTAGATACGCAGTATTTT.

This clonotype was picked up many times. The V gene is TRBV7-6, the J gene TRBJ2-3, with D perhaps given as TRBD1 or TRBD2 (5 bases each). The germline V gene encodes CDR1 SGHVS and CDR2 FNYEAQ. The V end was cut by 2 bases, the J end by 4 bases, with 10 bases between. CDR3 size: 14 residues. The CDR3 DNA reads TGTGCCAGCAGCTTAATCGGGGCTTCAGATACGCAGTATTTT. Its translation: CASSLIGASDTQYF.

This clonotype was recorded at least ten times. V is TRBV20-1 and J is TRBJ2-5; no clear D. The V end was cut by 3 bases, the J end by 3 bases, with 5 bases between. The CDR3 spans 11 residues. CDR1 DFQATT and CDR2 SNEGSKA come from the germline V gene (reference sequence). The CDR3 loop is CSARAEETQYF. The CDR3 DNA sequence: TGCAGTGCTAGGGCAGAAGAGACCCAGTACTTC.